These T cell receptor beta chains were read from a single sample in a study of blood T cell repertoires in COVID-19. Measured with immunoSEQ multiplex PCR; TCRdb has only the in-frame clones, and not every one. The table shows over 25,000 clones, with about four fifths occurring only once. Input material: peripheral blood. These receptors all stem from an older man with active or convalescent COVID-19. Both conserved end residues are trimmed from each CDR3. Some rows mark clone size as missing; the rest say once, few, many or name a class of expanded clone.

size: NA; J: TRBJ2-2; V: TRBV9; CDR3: ASSVAAGELF
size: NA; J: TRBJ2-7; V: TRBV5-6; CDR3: ASSLVGGAYEQY
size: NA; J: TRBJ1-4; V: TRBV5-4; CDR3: ASSSGINEKLF
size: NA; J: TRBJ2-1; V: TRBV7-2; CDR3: ASSQDYGNEQF
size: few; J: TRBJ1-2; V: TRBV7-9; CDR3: ASSPKIRQGAGYT
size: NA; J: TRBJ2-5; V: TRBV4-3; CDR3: ASSQGGGAIETQY
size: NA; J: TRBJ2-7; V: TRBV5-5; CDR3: ASSQGTSGIYEQY
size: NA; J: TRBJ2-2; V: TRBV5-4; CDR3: ASSLQGNTGELF
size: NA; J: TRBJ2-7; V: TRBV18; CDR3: ASSSQGSDEQY
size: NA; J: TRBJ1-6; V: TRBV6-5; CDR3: ASRGGTDLSPLH
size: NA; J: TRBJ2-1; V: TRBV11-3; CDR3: ASSLDRGRDEQF
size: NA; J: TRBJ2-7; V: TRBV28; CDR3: ASSLISGRWHEQY
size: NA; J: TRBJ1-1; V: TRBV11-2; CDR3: ASSGSWGRRTEAF
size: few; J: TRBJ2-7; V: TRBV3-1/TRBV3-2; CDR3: ASSQVAGAYEQY
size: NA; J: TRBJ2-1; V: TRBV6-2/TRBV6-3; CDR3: ASSYSGQSSYNEQF
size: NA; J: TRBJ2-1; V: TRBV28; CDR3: ASSSRATRFYNEQF
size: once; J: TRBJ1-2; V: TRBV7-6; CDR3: ASSLSGDGYT
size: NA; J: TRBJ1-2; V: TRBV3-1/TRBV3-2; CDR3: ASSQQEVGGYT
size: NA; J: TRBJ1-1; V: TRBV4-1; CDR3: ASSQSTGGIGEAF
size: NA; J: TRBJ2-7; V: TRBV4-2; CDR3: ASSQGGGYEQY
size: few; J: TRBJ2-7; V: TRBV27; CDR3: ASRTGGYEQY
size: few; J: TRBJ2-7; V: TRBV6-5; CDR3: ASSYSWTGGREQY
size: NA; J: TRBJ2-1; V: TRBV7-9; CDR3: ASSSKQGKGRDEQF
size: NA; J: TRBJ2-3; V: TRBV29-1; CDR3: SVEGGTESTDTQY
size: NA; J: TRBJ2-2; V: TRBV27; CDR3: ASGRRLQGSGELF
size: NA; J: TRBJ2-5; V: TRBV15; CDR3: ATSRDQGQSSQY
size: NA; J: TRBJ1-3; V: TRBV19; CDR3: ASIGVEGGNTIY
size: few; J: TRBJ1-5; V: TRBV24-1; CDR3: ATSGSGTTKGPQH
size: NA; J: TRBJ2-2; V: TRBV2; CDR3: ASSRDSYTGELF
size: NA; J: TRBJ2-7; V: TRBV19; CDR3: ASSPRGLASELGYEQY
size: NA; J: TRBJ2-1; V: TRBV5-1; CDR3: ASSYRQGYNEQF
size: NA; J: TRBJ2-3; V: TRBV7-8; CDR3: ASSLLRTRDTQY
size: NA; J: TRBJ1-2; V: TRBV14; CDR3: ASSQAVLAQGYT
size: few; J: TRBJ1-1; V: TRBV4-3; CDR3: ASSRGSGLGNTEAF
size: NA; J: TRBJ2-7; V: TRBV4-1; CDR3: ASSEQDRGSYEQY